This T cell receptor (beta chain) was sequenced for a study of CD8+ T cells in alopecia areata. Study in general: At a dose of 5 to 10 mg twice daily, oral tofacitinib was given to treated patients. The tofacitinib course ran for 6 to 18 months and was followed by 6 months off drug. General study results and limits: The study found higher clonality in lesional than normal scalp, especially in alopecia totalis/universalis.

This clone was counted between two and nine times. Its antigen is not known. RNA extraction was followed by reverse transcription into cDNA, which acted as the sequencing template. The table came from immunoSEQ multiplex PCR; TCRdb's copy has only in-frame clones and leaves some out. The sample lists more than 150,000 clones, less than 65% occurring once. The length of the CDR3 is 17 residues. The TCR originated in a human donor with alopecia areata. This specimen was CD8+ T cells sorted from blood, taken at week 0. The gene calls are TRBV21-1 and TRBJ1-5; TRBD1 reflects the table's D call only, with no check against the DNA. TRBV21-1 is shown as a pseudogene. The CDR3 DNA sequence: TGTGCCAGCCGCAATGGTGACTTTAAGGGGAGCAATCAGCCCCAGCATTTT. Translation gives CASRNGDFKGSNQPQHF.